The present T cell receptor beta chain was sequenced within a study of T cell repertoires in cytomegalovirus infection. Looking at the study overall: Based on public TCR beta signatures, there were indications of CMV infection and of a matching HLA type. The study, taken as a whole, reports: In two of eight donors, the top clonotype was HLA-C-restricted CMV-specific.

Trimming took 2 bases from V and 5 from J; bases not matched to a gene: 9. In germline, CDR1 is SGHTA, CDR2 FQGNSA. The CDR3 is made up of 16 amino acids. Using its own MiXCR run on the reads, TCRdb lists one record per CDR3 protein. The sample yields about 51,000 distinct CDR3 sequences, around 20% seen once. A word on this clonotype: The antigen remains unidentified.

V and J are TRBV7-2 and TRBJ2-5, with 9 bases that match TRBD2. Sequenced material: CD8+ T cells from cultured PBMCs, taken from culture after CMV antigen stimulation. This clonotype was obtained from a human donor in good health (CMV status not recorded). Some clones in this sample may be carry-over from other donors' samples. This CDR3 is CASSLIETSGWETQYF. The CDR3 DNA reads as TGTGCCAGCAGCTTAATCGAGACTAGCGGCTGGGAGACCCAGTACTTC.